This TCR beta chain came from a study of cytomegalovirus exposure and HLA in healthy donors. Overall study: The 90 to 150 validation repertoires and the approximately 640 first-cohort repertoires shared a platform, a later analysis reported. Study findings and constraints: Cytomegalovirus association was listed for roughly 160 TCR beta chains. Rarity characterized most TCR sequences, yet some public TCRs appeared in many donors.

In the case of this clone: The antigen is unknown.

Measured with immunoSEQ multiplex PCR; TCRdb has only the in-frame clones, and not every one. The table lists 86,000 or so clones, around 96% of them singletons. Sequencing was done on a sample of PBMCs. The source of this sequence is a man aged 18 to 30 in good health and CMV-seropositive.

CDR3 amino acids: CASRYTGNYGYTF. In DNA form, the CDR3 reads TGTGCCAGCAGATACACAGGGAACTATGGCTACACCTTC. J is TRBJ1-2 and V is TRBV6-6, with D possibly TRBD1 on 6 matching bases. V was pared by 6 bases and J by 2 bases, with 10 bases between. CDR1 is MNHNY, CDR2 SVGAGI, per germline (reference sequence). The CDR3 runs 13 residues.